Listed here is a single TCR beta chain. Its antigen has not been determined. Base quality data are lacking; no much larger clone is found one base away. Cut back by 8 bases and 2 bases, the V and J ends lie 14 bases apart. The CDR3 goes from the cysteine to the phenylalanine over 14 residues. CDR3 DNA is the only sequence kept; it has 42 bases, read in frame from the first base. In the paper's terms, the time point label means: 6 months after combined kidney and bone marrow transplant. Transplants used related donors with nonmyeloablative bone marrow transplantation; mixed chimerism was transient in the human trials. Unstimulated Tregs (CD4+CD25+CD127-), CD4+ non-Tregs (CD4+CD25-), CD4 and CD8 cells were FACS-sorted from thawed PBMCs. Patients were 4 combined kidney and bone marrow transplant recipients from the ITN036ST trial, and only these trial subjects had samples available. Healthy control blood was processed to PBMCs with a Ficoll density gradient and then cryopreserved, whereas patient PBMCs were collected both before and after transplant.

The sample originates from a study of Tregs in tolerant kidney transplant recipients (dated by TCRdb to between 2018 and 2021). With regard to the full study: TCRbeta sequencing was used in the study to identify donor-specific regulatory T cells before combined kidney and bone marrow transplantation, and the identified cells were then tracked after transplant. The study at large found these results: Donor-specific Treg expansion exceeded global Treg expansion in tolerant patients, suggesting antigen-driven rather than nonspecific expansion. Biological reproducibility was not directly assessed, although technical replication error appeared to be minimal. Expanding Tregs with activated donor B cells appeared to identify the most biologically relevant and donor-specific TCRbeta repertoire. PCR primers changed over time for some patients, so nucleotide-level comparison across those patients' samples was not possible. The study was limited by small patient numbers, and the findings need validation in larger populations and under other immunosuppression protocols.

For TCRbeta CDR3 sequencing, genomic DNA was extracted from sorted cells using the QIAGEN DNeasy Blood and Tissue Kit. High-throughput TCRbeta CDR3 sequencing, which included PCR amplification with bias correction and internal controls, was done commercially through immunoSEQ. On the authors' methods: Unique productive TCRbeta sequences were defined by CDR3 nucleotide sequence when primers matched and otherwise by CDR3 amino acid sequence together with Vbeta and Jbeta genes. To correct for sorting error, sequences found in more than one sorted population at a frequency ratio of 2:1 or less were discarded, and the remaining shared sequences were assigned to the population with the higher frequency. Donor-reactive sequences were defined as at least 5-fold expanded in CFSE-low cells versus unstimulated cells, with frequency of at least 0.01% in CFSE-low cells. Repertoire divergence was quantified by Jensen-Shannon divergence calculated from the top 100 TCRbeta sequences ranked by frequency. For samples with multiple sequencing runs, sorting error was corrected in each run separately before the runs were combined. TCRdb provides this immuneACCESS table in a form limited to in-frame rearrangements. Some clones are lacking; in checked studies, under half of them reflect an unresolved V gene, and why the rest are absent is not known. V and J calls and clone size follow that table, whereas D and trimming were derived from the DNA. Here the sample has about 21,000 clones; about 85% occur a single time. The ten largest clones capture roughly 26% of the sample.

This specimen was CD8+ T cells from blood (PBMCs), taken 6 months after the transplant. This TCR derives from a human patient who received a combined kidney and bone marrow transplant. After transplantation, some T cells may belong to the graft donor instead of the recipient. The chain joins TRBV5-3 to TRBJ2-1; perhaps TRBD2 is the D gene, with 6 bases matching. TRBV5-3 falls under the ORF class, with uncertain function. The CDR3 loop reads CASSPWTTYNEQFF. The sequenced DNA is TGTGCCAGCAGCCCCTGGACTACCTACAATGAGCAGTTCTTC.